Sequencing of this T cell receptor beta chain was carried out in a study of control samples from healthy donors and cancer patients. This CDR3 has 15 amino acids. Germline lookup yields CDR1 SGDLS and CDR2 YYNGEE. V lost 4 bases and J 8 bases, leaving 16 bases between the germline ends. The data were produced by immunoSEQ multiplex PCR, yet TCRdb's version contains in-frame clones alone and is incomplete. The data show 100,000 to 110,000 clones, about 88% seen once. Sequencing input: blood. The rearrangement joins TRBV9 to TRBJ1-6; D remains unclear. The TCR sequence derives from a woman between 50 and 59 years old in good health. The CDR3 is CASSSVTATHSPLHF. The CDR3 DNA reads as TGTGCCAGCAGCTCTGTCACAGCGACCCATTCACCCCTCCACTTT. Full variable domain (outside the CDR3, taken from reference TRBV9 and TRBJ1-6): DSGVTQTPKHLITATGQRVTLRCSPRSGDLSVYWYQQSLDQGLQFLIQYYNGEERAKGNILERFSAQQFPDLHSELNLSSLELGDSALYFCASSSVTATHSPLHFGNGTRLTVT.